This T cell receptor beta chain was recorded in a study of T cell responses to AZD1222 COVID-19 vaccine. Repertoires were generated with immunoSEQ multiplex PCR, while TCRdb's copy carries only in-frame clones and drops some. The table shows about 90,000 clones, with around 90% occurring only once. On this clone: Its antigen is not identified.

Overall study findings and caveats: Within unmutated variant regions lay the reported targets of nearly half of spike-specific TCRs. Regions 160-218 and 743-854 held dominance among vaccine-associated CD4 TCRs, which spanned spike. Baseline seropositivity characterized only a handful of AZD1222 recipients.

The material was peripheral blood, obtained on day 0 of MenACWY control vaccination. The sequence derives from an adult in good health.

CDR3 nucleotide sequence: TGTGCCAGCAACTACGGGCAGGGGTTCAATCAGCCCCAGCATTTT. Translating it yields CASNYGQGFNQPQHF. This chain connects TRBV28 to TRBJ1-5, with D maybe TRBD1 (6 bases). Germline loops: CDR1 MDHEN, CDR2 SYDVKM. V was clipped by 7 bases and J by 3 bases, with 16 bases between them. This CDR3 region has 15 residues.